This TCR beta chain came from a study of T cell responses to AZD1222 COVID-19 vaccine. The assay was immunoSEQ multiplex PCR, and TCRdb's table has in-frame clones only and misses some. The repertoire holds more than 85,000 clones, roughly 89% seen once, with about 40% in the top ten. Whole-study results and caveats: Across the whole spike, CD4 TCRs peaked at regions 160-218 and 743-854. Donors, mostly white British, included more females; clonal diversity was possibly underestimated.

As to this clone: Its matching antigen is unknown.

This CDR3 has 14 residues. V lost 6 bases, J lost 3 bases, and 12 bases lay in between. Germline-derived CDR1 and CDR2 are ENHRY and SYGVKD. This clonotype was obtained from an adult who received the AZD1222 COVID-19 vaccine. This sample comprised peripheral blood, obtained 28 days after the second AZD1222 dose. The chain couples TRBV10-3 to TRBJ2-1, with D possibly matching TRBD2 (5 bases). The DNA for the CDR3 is TGTGCCATCAGCGCCCGCGACTACTACAATGAGCAGTTCTTC. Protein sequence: CAISARDYYNEQFF.